This T cell receptor (beta chain) was identified during a study of cytomegalovirus exposure and HLA in healthy donors. Overall study results and limits: The investigators catalogued some 160 TCR beta chains as cytomegalovirus-associated.

The PCR was carried out with 60 Vbeta primers and 13 Jbeta primers. Clones were sequenced by immunoSEQ multiplex PCR, and TCRdb holds only the in-frame ones, with some missing. The sample contains around 120,000 clones, 60% to 85% of which appear only once. A note on this clone: The antigen remains undetermined.

CDR1 WNHNN and CDR2 SYGVQD come from the germline V gene (reference sequence). The trim removed 2 bases at V and 3 bases at J, leaving 2 bases unmatched. The CDR3 loop spans 17 amino acids. Sequencing input: PBMCs. This chain connects TRBV10-1 to TRBJ2-3, with 16 bases identical to TRBD2. This TCR was recovered from a female donor in good health and CMV-seropositive. The CDR3: CASSEGTSGRATDTQYF. CDR3 in DNA: TGCGCCAGCAGTGAGGGGACTAGCGGGAGGGCTACAGATACGCAGTATTTT.